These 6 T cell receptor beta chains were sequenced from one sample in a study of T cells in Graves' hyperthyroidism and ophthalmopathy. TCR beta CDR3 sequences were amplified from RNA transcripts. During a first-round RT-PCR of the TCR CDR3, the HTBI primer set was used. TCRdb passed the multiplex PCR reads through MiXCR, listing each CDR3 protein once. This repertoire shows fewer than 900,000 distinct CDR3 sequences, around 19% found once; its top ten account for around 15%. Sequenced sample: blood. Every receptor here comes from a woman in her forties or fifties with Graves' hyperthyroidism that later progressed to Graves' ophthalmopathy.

CDR3 region: CASSLAQTGYGYTF. CDR3 coding DNA: TGTGCCAGCAGCTTGGCCCAGACAGGGTACGGCTACACCTTC. The V gene is TRBV5-5, the J gene TRBJ1-2; 7 bases agree with TRBD1. CDR3 length: 14 amino acids. The J segment lost 8 bases and the V segment lost 0 bases, leaving 7 bases of the junction unmatched. CDR1 is SGHKS, CDR2 YYEKEE, per germline (reference sequence).

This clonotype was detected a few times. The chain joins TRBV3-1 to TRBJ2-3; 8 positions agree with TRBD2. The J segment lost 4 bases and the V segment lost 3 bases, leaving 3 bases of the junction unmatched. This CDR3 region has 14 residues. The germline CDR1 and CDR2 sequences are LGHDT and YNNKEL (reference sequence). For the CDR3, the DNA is TGTGCCAGCAGCCACGGGGGGGCCGCAGATACGCAGTATTTT. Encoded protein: CASSHGGAADTQYF.

The DNA of the CDR3 is TGTGCCAGCAGTGACAGGACTTTGGGGTACGAGCAGTACTTC. Amino acid sequence: CASSDRTLGYEQYF. The V gene is TRBV6-1, the J gene TRBJ2-7; perhaps TRBD2 as D (5 bases). Trimming took 3 bases from V and 4 from J, leaving 13 bases between them. Germline V CDR1 and CDR2: MNHNS, SASEGT. This CDR3 is 14 amino acids long.

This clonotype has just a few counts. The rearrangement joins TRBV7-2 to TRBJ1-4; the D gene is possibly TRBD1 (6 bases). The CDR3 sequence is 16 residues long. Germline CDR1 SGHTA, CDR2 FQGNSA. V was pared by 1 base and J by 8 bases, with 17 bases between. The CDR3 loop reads CASSLEWGQGYEKLFF. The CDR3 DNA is TGTGCCAGCAGCTTAGAATGGGGACAAGGATACGAAAAACTGTTTTTT.

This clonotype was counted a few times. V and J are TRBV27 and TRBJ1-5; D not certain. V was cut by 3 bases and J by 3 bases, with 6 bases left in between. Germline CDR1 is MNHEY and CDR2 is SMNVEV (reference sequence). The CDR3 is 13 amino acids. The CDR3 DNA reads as TGTGCCAGCAGTTTTGGCGCCAATCAGCCCCAGCATTTT. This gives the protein CASSFGANQPQHF.

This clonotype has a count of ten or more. The CDR3 DNA follows: TGTGCCAGCAGTGAGCGAGGGGACTATGGCTACACCTTC. This translates into CASSERGDYGYTF. The chain recombines TRBV6-1 with TRBJ1-2; possible D gene TRBD1, 5 bases. The germline gives CDR1 MNHNS, CDR2 SASEGT. V was shortened by 3 bases and J by 3 bases, with 8 bases between the two germline ends. CDR3 length equals 13 residues.